This TCR beta chain was captured by sequencing in a study of blood T cell repertoires in COVID-19. Whole-study context: The United States, Italy and Spain provided the acute and convalescent COVID-19 samples.

This clone turned up a few times. The V gene's germline CDR1 is SGHTA and CDR2 FQGNSA. The length of the CDR3 is 15 residues. Trimming shortened V by 5 bases and J by 1 base, and 14 bases separated the two germline ends. Assay used: immunoSEQ multiplex PCR; TCRdb lists only in-frame clones, some missing. Among 110,000 or so clones listed, about 87% were seen once. The receptor's source is a human donor in a cohort sampled during active COVID-19. The sequenced sample was peripheral blood. The V gene is TRBV7-2, the J gene TRBJ1-2; the D gene is possibly TRBD1 (5 bases). CDR3 region: CASSPGLTLNYGYTF. The CDR3 bases are TGTGCCAGCAGCCCGGGACTCACCCTTAACTATGGCTACACCTTC.